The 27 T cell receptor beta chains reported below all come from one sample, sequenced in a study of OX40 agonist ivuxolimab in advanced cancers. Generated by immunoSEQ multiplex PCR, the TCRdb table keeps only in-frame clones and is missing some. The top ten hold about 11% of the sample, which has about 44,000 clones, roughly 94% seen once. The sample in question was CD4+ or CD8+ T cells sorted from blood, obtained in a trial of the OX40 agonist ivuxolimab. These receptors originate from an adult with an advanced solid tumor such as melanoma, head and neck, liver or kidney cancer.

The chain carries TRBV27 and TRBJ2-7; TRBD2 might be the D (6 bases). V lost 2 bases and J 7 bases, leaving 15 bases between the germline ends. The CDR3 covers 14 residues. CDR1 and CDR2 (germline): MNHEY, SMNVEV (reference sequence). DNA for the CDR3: TGTGCCAGCAGTTTAGGAGGGATCGATGGGGAGCAGTACTTC. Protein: CASSLGGIDGEQYF.

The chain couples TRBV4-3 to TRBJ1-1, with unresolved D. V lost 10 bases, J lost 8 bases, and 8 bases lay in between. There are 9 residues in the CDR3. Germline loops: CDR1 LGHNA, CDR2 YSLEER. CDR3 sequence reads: CATPGEAFF. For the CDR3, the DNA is TGCGCCACCCCGGGGGAAGCTTTCTTT.

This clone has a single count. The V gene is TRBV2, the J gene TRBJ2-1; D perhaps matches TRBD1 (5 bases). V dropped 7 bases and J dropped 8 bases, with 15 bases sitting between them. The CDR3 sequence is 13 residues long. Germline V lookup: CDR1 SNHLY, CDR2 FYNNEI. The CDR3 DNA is TGTGCCAGCACTGCAGGGTGGGTCGATGAGCAGTTCTTC. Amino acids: CASTAGWVDEQFF. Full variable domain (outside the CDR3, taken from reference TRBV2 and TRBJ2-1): EPEVTQTPSHQVTQMGQEVILRCVPISNHLYFYWYRQILGQKVEFLVSFYNNEISEKSEIFDDQFSVERPDGSNFTLKIRSTKLEDSAMYFCASTAGWVDEQFFGPGTRLTVL.

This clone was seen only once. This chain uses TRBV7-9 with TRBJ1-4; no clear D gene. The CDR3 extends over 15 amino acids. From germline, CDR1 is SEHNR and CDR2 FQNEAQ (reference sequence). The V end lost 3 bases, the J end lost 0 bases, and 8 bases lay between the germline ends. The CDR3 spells CASSLSPTTNEKLFF. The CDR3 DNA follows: TGTGCCAGCAGCTTGTCACCCACAACTAATGAAAAACTGTTTTTT.

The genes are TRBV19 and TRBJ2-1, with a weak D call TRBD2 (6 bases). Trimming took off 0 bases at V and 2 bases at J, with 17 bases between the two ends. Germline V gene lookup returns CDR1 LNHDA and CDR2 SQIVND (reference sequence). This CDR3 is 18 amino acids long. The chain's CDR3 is CASSIDIVGRPPYNEQFF. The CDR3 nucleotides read TGTGCCAGTAGTATAGATATAGTAGGGAGGCCTCCCTACAATGAGCAGTTCTTC.

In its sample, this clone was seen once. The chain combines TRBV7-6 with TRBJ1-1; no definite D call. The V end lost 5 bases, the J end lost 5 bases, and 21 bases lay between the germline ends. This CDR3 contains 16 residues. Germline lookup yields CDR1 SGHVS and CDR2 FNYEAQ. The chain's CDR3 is CASSPISAGLWTEAFF. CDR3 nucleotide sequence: TGTGCCAGCAGCCCCATAAGTGCCGGGCTTTGGACTGAAGCTTTCTTT.

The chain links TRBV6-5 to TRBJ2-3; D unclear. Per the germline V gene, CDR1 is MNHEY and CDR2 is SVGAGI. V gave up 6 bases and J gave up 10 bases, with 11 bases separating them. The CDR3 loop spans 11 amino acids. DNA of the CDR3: TGTGCCAGCAGCTCAATCGAGGCGCAGTATTTT. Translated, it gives CASSSIEAQYF.

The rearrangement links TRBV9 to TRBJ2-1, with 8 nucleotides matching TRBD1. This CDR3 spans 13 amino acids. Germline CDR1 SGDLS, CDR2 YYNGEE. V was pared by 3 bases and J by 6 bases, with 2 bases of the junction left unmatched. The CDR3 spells CASSAGTGNEQFF. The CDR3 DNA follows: TGTGCCAGCAGCGCAGGGACAGGCAATGAGCAGTTCTTC.

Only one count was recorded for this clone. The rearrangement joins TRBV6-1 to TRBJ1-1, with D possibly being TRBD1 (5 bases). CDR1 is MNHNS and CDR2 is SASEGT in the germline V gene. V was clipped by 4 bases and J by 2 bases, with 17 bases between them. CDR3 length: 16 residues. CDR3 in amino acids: CASSAWDGSRNTEAFF. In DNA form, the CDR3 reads TGTGCCAGCAGTGCCTGGGACGGAAGCCGCAACACTGAAGCTTTCTTT.

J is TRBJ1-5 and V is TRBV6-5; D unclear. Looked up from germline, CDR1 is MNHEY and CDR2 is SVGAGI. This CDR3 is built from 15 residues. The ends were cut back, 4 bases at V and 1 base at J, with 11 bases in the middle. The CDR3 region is CASSSDGYSNQPQHF. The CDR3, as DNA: TGTGCCAGCAGTTCCGACGGTTACAGCAATCAGCCCCAGCATTTT.

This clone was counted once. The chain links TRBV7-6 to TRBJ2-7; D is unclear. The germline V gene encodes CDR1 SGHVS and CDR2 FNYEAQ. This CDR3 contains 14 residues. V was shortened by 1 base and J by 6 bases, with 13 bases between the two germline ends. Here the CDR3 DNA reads TGTGCCAGCAGCTTAGTATTAGCTGGCGCCGAGCAGTACTTC. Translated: CASSLVLAGAEQYF.

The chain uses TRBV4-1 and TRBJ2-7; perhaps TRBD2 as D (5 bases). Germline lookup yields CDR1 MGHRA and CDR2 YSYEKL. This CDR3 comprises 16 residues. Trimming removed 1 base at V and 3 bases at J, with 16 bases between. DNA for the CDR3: TGCGCCAGCAGCCAAGGGGCACGAGGGTCCGGCTACGAGCAGTACTTC. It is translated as CASSQGARGSGYEQYF.

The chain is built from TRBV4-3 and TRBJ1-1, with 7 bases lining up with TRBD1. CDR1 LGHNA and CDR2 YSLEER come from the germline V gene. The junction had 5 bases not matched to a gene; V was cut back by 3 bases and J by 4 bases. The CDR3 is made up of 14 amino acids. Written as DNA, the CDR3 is TGCGCCAGCAGCCAGACAGGGTGGGTCACTGAAGCTTTCTTT. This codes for CASSQTGWVTEAFF.

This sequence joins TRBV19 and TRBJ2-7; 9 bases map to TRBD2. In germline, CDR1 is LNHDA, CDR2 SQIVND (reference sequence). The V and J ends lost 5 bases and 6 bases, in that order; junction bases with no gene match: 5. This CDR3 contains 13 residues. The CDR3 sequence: CASSGTSPTEQYF. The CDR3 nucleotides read TGTGCCAGTAGTGGGACTAGCCCCACCGAGCAGTACTTC.

Written as DNA, the CDR3 is TGTGCCAGCAGTTCGACCGGGACTAGCGGCTACGAGCAGTACTTC. This gives the protein CASSSTGTSGYEQYF. The V and J genes are TRBV6-5 and TRBJ2-7; 11 nucleotides align to TRBD2. The CDR3 is 15 amino acids. The trim removed 4 bases at V and 3 bases at J, leaving 5 bases unmatched. Germline values: CDR1 MNHEY, CDR2 SVGAGI.

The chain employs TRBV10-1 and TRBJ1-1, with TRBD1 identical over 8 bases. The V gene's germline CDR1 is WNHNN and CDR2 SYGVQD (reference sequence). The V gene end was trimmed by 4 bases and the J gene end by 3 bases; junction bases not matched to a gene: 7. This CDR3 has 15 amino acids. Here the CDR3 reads CASSVYRGEDTEAFF. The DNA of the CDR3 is TGCGCCAGCAGTGTTTACAGGGGGGAGGACACTGAAGCTTTCTTT.

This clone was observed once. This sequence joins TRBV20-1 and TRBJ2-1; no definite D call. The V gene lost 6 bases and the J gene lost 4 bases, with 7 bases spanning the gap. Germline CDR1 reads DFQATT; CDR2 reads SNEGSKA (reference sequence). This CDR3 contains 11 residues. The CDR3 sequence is CSATSYNEQFF. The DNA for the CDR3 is TGCAGTGCCACCTCATACAATGAGCAGTTCTTC.

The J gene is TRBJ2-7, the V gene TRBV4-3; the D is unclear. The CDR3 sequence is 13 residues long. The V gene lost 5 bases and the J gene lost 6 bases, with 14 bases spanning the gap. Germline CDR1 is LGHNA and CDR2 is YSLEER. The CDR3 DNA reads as TGCGCCAGCAGCGAGAACAGTCCGACCGAGCAGTACTTC. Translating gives CASSENSPTEQYF.

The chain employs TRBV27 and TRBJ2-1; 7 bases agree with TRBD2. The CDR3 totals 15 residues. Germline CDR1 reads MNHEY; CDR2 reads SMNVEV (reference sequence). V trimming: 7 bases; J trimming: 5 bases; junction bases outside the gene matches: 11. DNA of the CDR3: TGTGCCAGCAACCCTGGGTGGCGGGAGCACAATGAGCAGTTCTTC. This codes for CASNPGWREHNEQFF.

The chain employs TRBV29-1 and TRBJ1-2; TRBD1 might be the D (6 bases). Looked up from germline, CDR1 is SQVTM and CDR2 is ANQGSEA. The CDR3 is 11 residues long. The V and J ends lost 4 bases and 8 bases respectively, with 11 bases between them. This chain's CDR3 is CSVVGGRGYTF. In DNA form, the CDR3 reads TGCAGCGTTGTAGGGGGGCGCGGCTACACCTTC.

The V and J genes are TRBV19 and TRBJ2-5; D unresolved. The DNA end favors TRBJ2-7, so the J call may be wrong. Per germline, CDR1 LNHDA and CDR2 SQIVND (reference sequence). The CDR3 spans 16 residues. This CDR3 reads CASSILSTSWVDEQYF. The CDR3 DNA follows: TGTGCCAGTAGTATCCTCAGTACTTCGTGGGTGGACGAGCAGTACTTC.

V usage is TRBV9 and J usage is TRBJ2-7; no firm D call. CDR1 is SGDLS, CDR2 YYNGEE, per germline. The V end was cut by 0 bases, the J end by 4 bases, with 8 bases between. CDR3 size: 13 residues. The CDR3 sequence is CASSVATSYEQYF. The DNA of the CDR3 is TGTGCCAGCAGCGTAGCTACGAGTTACGAGCAGTACTTC.

CDR3: CAIRDPSSYEQYF. The CDR3, as DNA: TGTGCCATCAGGGACCCAAGCTCCTACGAGCAGTACTTC. This chain joins TRBV10-3 and TRBJ2-7; D not certain. Trimming removed 6 bases at V and 0 bases at J, with 9 bases between. Germline CDR1 reads ENHRY; CDR2 reads SYGVKD. The CDR3 contains 13 residues.

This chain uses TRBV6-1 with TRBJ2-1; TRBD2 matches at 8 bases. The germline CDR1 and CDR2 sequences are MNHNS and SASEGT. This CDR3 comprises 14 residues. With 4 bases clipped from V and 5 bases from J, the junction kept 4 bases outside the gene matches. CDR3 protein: CASSVAGFNNEQFF. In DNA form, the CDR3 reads TGTGCCAGCAGTGTAGCGGGATTTAACAATGAGCAGTTCTTC.

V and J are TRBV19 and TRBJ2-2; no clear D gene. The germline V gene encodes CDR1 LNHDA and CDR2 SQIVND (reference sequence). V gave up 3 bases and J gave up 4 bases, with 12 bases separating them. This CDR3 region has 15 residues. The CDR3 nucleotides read TGTGCCAGTAGTATTGGGCAGGCGGTCACCGGGGAGCTGTTTTTT. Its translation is CASSIGQAVTGELFF. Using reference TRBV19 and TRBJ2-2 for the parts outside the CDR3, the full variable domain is DGGITQSPKYLFRKEGQNVTLSCEQNLNHDAMYWYRQDPGQGLRLIYYSQIVNDFQKGDIAEGYSVSREKKESFPLTVTSAQKNPTAFYLCASSIGQAVTGELFFGEGSRLTVL.

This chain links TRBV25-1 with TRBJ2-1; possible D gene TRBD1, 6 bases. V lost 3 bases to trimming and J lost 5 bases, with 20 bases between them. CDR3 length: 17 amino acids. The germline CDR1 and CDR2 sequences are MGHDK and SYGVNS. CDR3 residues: CASSDFRGRGPDNEQFF. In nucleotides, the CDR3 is TGTGCCAGCAGTGATTTTAGGGGCAGGGGACCTGACAATGAGCAGTTCTTC.

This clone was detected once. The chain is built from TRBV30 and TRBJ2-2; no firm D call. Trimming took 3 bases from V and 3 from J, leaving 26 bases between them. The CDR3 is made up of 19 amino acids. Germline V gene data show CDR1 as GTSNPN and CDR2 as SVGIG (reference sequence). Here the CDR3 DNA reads TGTGCCTGGAGCGTCACCCTCTACTGGGGATTCCAGGACACCGGGGAGCTGTTTTTT. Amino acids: CAWSVTLYWGFQDTGELFF.